The 26 T cell receptor beta chains listed next were all sequenced from one sample in a study of blood T cell repertoires in COVID-19. Generated by immunoSEQ multiplex PCR, the TCRdb table keeps only in-frame clones and is missing some. The sample shows about 100,000 clones, just under 95% of them seen only once. Sequencing input: peripheral blood. These receptors all come from a woman between 45 and 65 years old with COVID-19, enrolled during active disease.

The CDR3 here is CASSFPGLPPDTQYF. CDR3 DNA: TGTGCCAGCAGCTTCCCGGGACTACCACCAGATACGCAGTATTTT. The rearrangement uses TRBV7-2 and TRBJ2-3; 7 nucleotides match TRBD2. V lost 3 bases, J lost 4 bases, and 7 bases stayed unmatched. The CDR3 extends over 15 amino acids. CDR1 and CDR2 (germline): SGHTA, FQGNSA.

The chain carries TRBV4-3 and TRBJ1-6; no clear D. CDR3 size: 16 residues. Trimming removed 3 bases from V and 0 bases from J, with 9 bases in between. The germline V gene encodes CDR1 LGHNA and CDR2 YSLEER. The CDR3 reads CASSQHTSSYNSPLHF. In DNA, the CDR3 is TGCGCCAGCAGCCAGCACACAAGCTCCTATAATTCACCCCTCCACTTT.

The chain links TRBV10-3 to TRBJ1-2; possible D gene TRBD1, 6 bases. The CDR3 sequence is 15 residues long. Trimming shortened V by 2 bases and J by 6 bases, and 16 bases separated the two germline ends. Per the germline V gene, CDR1 is ENHRY and CDR2 is SYGVKD. The chain's CDR3 is CAISETQQGGDGYTF. Written as DNA, the CDR3 is TGTGCCATCAGTGAGACCCAACAGGGAGGGGATGGCTACACCTTC.

This clone was found once. The chain has TRBV4-2 and TRBJ2-3; 8 bases line up with TRBD2. Germline V CDR1 and CDR2: LGHNA, YNFKEQ. V shed 2 bases and J 1 base; nucleotides not matched to a gene: 8. This CDR3 spans 17 amino acids. DNA of the CDR3: TGTGCCAGCAGCCAAAGACCCCAGCGGGGGCGCACAGATACGCAGTATTTT. Amino acid sequence: CASSQRPQRGRTDTQYF.

This chain uses TRBV11-2 with TRBJ1-3; D not certain. CDR3 length: 13 amino acids. V was pared by 4 bases and J by 0 bases, with 4 bases between. Germline CDR1 SGHAT, CDR2 FQNNGV. In DNA, the CDR3 is TGTGCCAGCAGCTCCAGCTCTGGAAACACCATATATTTT. Translation gives CASSSSSGNTIYF.

J is TRBJ1-6 and V is TRBV3-1 (or the pseudogene TRBV3-2); D might be TRBD1 (5 bases). Germline V gene data show CDR1 as LGHDT and CDR2 as YNNKEL (reference sequence). The CDR3 totals 15 residues. Trimming left V 4 bases short and J 8 bases short, with 15 bases between. This CDR3 reads CASSPEGRGDSPLHF. CDR3 nucleotide sequence: TGTGCCAGCAGCCCGGAGGGACGGGGGGATTCACCCCTCCACTTT.

J is TRBJ1-2 and V is TRBV7-9, with D maybe TRBD1 (5 bases). The CDR3 contains 15 residues. Trimming removed 4 bases at V and 1 base at J, with 13 bases between. Germline-derived CDR1 and CDR2 are SEHNR and FQNEAQ (reference sequence). This CDR3 is CASSSHLRVNYGYTF. As DNA, the CDR3 is TGTGCCAGCAGCTCCCACCTCAGGGTTAACTATGGCTACACCTTC.

The chain links TRBV6-5 to TRBJ2-7, with D tentatively TRBD1 (6 bases). V lost 5 bases and J 2 bases, leaving 16 bases between the germline ends. Germline V gene data show CDR1 as MNHEY and CDR2 as SVGAGI. The CDR3 sequence is 15 residues long. Here the CDR3 DNA reads TGTGCCAGCAGTAGTTCAGGGACACCAGCCTACGAGCAGTACTTC. Translation gives CASSSSGTPAYEQYF.

In this sample, this clone turned up a few times. The chain uses TRBV7-2 and TRBJ2-7; 9 positions match TRBD2. The CDR3 is 15 residues long. The ends lost 7 bases at V and 0 bases at J; junction bases unmatched: 7. Looked up from germline, CDR1 is SGHTA and CDR2 is FQGNSA. CDR3 coding DNA: TGTGCCAGCACGGAGCGGGGGGCGCTCTCCTACGAGCAGTACTTC. Translation gives CASTERGALSYEQYF.

This clone was detected a few times. V gene TRBV5-8 combines with J gene TRBJ1-1; tentatively, D is TRBD1 (5 bases). V lost 2 bases and J 5 bases, leaving 13 bases between the germline ends. There are 14 residues in the CDR3. Germline values: CDR1 SGHTS, CDR2 YDEGEE. Written as DNA, the CDR3 is TGTGCCAGCAGCTTAGGGAGGAGGGGAACTGAAGCTTTCTTT. Residues: CASSLGRRGTEAFF.

The chain carries TRBV29-1 and TRBJ2-6; TRBD2 matches at 8 bases. After removal of 7 bases from V and 0 bases from J, the junction contained 11 bases not matched to a gene. Per germline, CDR1 SQVTM and CDR2 ANQGSEA. The CDR3 extends over 17 amino acids. The CDR3: CSAYFSGARSGANVLTF. The CDR3 nucleotides read TGCAGCGCTTACTTTAGCGGGGCCCGCTCTGGGGCCAACGTCCTGACTTTC.

The rearrangement uses TRBV11-3 and TRBJ2-1, with 8 bases aligning to TRBD1. The CDR3 consists of 16 residues. The germline V gene has CDR1 SGHNT and CDR2 YENEEA. The V gene end was trimmed by 3 bases and the J gene end by 4 bases; junction bases not matched to a gene: 8. In DNA, the CDR3 is TGTGCCAGCAGCTTCTCTACAGGGGGTCGTTACAATGAGCAGTTCTTC. It specifies CASSFSTGGRYNEQFF.

The chain uses TRBV7-2 and TRBJ1-3; D possibly corresponds to TRBD1 (5 bases). The CDR3 is 16 residues long. Germline assignment: CDR1 SGHTA and CDR2 FQGNSA. V lost 2 bases and J lost 3, with 14 bases in between. The chain's CDR3 is CASSLSAGLDGNTIYF. CDR3 nucleotide sequence: TGTGCCAGCAGCTTATCAGCGGGGCTCGATGGAAACACCATATATTTT.

The V call is TRBV7-6, the J call TRBJ2-5, with 7 bases aligning to TRBD1. V lost 4 bases and J lost 0; bases outside the gene matches: 2. This CDR3 has 14 residues. CDR1 is SGHVS and CDR2 is FNYEAQ in the germline V gene. The CDR3 coding sequence is TGTGCCAGCAGCTCAGGGACAGACCAAGAGACCCAGTACTTC. Residues: CASSSGTDQETQYF.

J is TRBJ1-1 and V is TRBV19; no firm D call. This CDR3 is built from 13 residues. V lost 11 bases to trimming and J lost 0 bases, with 13 bases between them. CDR1 LNHDA and CDR2 SQIVND come from the germline V gene (reference sequence). Here the CDR3 DNA reads TGTGCCTCGAATGGAGGGTTGAACACTGAAGCTTTCTTT. It translates to CASNGGLNTEAFF. Looking up the rest from reference TRBV19 and TRBJ1-1 gives the full variable domain: DGGITQSPKYLFRKEGQNVTLSCEQNLNHDAMYWYRQDPGQGLRLIYYSQIVNDFQKGDIAEGYSVSREKKESFPLTVTSAQKNPTAFYLCASNGGLNTEAFFGQGTRLTVV.

The rearrangement joins TRBV29-1 to TRBJ2-5, with a weak D call TRBD1 (6 bases). The CDR3 covers 16 residues. The V gene lost 0 bases and the J gene lost 4 bases, with 18 bases spanning the gap. CDR1 is SQVTM and CDR2 is ANQGSEA in the germline V gene. The CDR3 loop is CSVEDLTGKGVETQYF. The CDR3 DNA reads as TGCAGCGTTGAAGATCTAACAGGGAAGGGTGTAGAGACCCAGTACTTC.

The chain employs TRBV3-1 (or the pseudogene TRBV3-2) and TRBJ1-2; 7 bases line up with TRBD1. Looked up from germline, CDR1 is LGHDT and CDR2 is YNNKEL (reference sequence). The CDR3 loop spans 18 amino acids. V gave up 4 bases and J gave up 7 bases; unmatched junction bases: 21. The CDR3, as DNA: TGTGCCAGCAGCCTCCTCGAACGCAGAGACAGGGTAAATCGTGGCTACACCTTC. Its translation is CASSLLERRDRVNRGYTF.

The chain combines TRBV24-1 with TRBJ2-5; 10 bases align to TRBD1. The CDR3 has 17 amino acids. V was clipped by 3 bases and J by 3 bases; unmatched bases: 9. The germline V gene encodes CDR1 KGHDR and CDR2 SFDVKD. The DNA of the CDR3 is TGTGCCACCAGTGATATCCGACAGGGGGCTATTAAAGAGACCCAGTACTTC. This gives the protein CATSDIRQGAIKETQYF.

This sequence joins TRBV6-1 and TRBJ1-2; D is unresolved. This CDR3 is 13 amino acids long. The ends were cut back, 0 bases at V and 4 bases at J, with 6 bases in the middle. Per the germline V gene, CDR1 is MNHNS and CDR2 is SASEGT. The CDR3 here is CASSEAYSYGYTF. The CDR3 nucleotides are TGTGCCAGCAGTGAAGCTTATAGCTATGGCTACACCTTC.

This chain connects TRBV7-9 to TRBJ1-1; D is uncertain. Germline V gene sequence: CDR1 SEHNR, CDR2 FQNEAQ (reference sequence). The CDR3 is 14 residues long. V was pared by 1 base and J by 3 bases, with 9 bases between. The CDR3 here is CASSLVTGDTEAFF. CDR3 in DNA: TGTGCCAGCAGCTTAGTCACGGGTGACACTGAAGCTTTCTTT.

The V gene is TRBV30, the J gene TRBJ1-1, with a possible D match to TRBD1 (6 bases). The CDR3 contains 13 residues. Germline V gives CDR1 GTSNPN, CDR2 SVGIG (reference sequence). V was pared by 3 bases and J by 5 bases, with 13 bases between. The CDR3 sequence is CAWRVRGGTEAFF. The CDR3 DNA follows: TGTGCCTGGAGGGTCCGAGGGGGAACTGAAGCTTTCTTT.

The gene calls are TRBV19 and TRBJ1-2, with TRBD1 matching over 7 bases. This CDR3 is 12 amino acids long. Germline lookup yields CDR1 LNHDA and CDR2 SQIVND (reference sequence). The V gene end was trimmed by 7 bases and the J gene end by 3 bases; junction bases not matched to a gene: 2. The CDR3 reads CASMGQHYGYTF. In nucleotides, the CDR3 is TGTGCCAGTATGGGACAGCACTATGGCTACACCTTC.

This chain links TRBV21-1 with TRBJ2-7; the table's D call, TRBD2, was not checked against the DNA. TRBV21-1 is a pseudogene locus. The CDR3 runs 19 residues. The CDR3 DNA reads as TGTGCCAGCTCTTATCAGGTTGGACTTCAACCGCAGAGCTCCTACGAGCAGTACGTC. Its translation is CASSYQVGLQPQSSYEQYV.

V is TRBV12-5 and J is TRBJ1-2, with unresolved D. V lost 7 bases and J 10 bases, leaving 16 bases between the germline ends. This CDR3 is built from 12 residues. The V gene's germline CDR1 is LGHNT and CDR2 FRNRAP. The CDR3 is CASAQAPGAYTF. In DNA form, the CDR3 reads TGTGCTAGTGCCCAAGCCCCTGGTGCCTACACCTTC.

This chain links TRBV27 with TRBJ1-2; D remains ambiguous. The CDR3 sequence is 12 residues long. Germline V gene sequence: CDR1 MNHEY, CDR2 SMNVEV (reference sequence). V lost 5 bases to trimming and J lost 4 bases, with 8 bases between them. CDR3 DNA: TGTGCCAGCAGTCGGGGATTCTATGGCTACACCTTC. Its protein product is CASSRGFYGYTF.

The rearrangement uses TRBV7-6 and TRBJ1-1; D ambiguous. This CDR3 region has 13 residues. The germline V gene has CDR1 SGHVS and CDR2 FNYEAQ. V was pared by 5 bases and J by 0 bases, with 7 bases between. The CDR3 region has the DNA TGTGCCAGCAGCCCTGGCCTGAACACTGAAGCTTTCTTT. It encodes CASSPGLNTEAFF.